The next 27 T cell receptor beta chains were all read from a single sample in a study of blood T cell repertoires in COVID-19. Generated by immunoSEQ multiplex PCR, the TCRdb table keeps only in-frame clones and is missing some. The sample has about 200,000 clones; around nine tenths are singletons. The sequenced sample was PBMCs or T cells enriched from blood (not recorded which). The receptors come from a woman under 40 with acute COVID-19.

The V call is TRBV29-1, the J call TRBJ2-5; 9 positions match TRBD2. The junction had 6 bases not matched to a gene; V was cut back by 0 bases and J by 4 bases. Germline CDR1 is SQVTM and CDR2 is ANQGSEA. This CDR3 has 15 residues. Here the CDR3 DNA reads TGCAGCGTTGAAGATCGGCGGGGGGGCACAGAGACCCAGTACTTC. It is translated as CSVEDRRGGTETQYF.

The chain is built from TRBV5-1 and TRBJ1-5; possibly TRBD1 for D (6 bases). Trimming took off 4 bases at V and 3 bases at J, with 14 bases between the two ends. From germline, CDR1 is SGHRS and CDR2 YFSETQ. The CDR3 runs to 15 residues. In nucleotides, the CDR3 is TGCGCCAGCAGCCCACAGGGCGACGCCAATCAGCCCCAGCATTTT. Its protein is CASSPQGDANQPQHF.

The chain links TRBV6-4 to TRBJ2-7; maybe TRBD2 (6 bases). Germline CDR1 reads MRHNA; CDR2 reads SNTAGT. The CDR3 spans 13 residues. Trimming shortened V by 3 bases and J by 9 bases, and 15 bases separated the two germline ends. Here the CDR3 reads CASSEWSGGGQYF. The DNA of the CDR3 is TGTGCCAGCAGTGAATGGTCCGGGGGAGGGCAGTACTTC.

CDR3 region: CASSEVTGVTYEQYF. The CDR3 nucleotides are TGTGCCAGCAGTGAAGTGACAGGGGTAACCTACGAGCAGTACTTC. V and J are TRBV6-1 and TRBJ2-7; TRBD1 agrees at 8 bases. V trimming: 1 base; J trimming: 2 bases; junction bases outside the gene matches: 4. The CDR3 is 15 amino acids. The V gene's germline CDR1 is MNHNS and CDR2 SASEGT.

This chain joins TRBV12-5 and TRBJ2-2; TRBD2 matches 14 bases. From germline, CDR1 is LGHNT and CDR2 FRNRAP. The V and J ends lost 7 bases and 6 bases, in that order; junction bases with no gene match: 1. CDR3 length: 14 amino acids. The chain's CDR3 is CASATSGGAGELFF. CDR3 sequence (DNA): TGTGCTAGTGCGACTAGCGGGGGGGCCGGGGAGCTGTTTTTT. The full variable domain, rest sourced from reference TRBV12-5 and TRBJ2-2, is DARVTQTPRHKVTEMGQEVTMRCQPILGHNTVFWYRQTMMQGLELLAYFRNRAPLDDSGMPKDRFSAEMPDATLATLKIQPSEPRDSAVYFCASATSGGAGELFFGEGSRLTVL.

CDR3 residues: CASSGGRGYTF. CDR3 nucleotide sequence: TGTGCCAGCAGCGGAGGCCGGGGCTACACCTTC. The rearrangement joins TRBV3-1 (or the pseudogene TRBV3-2) to TRBJ1-2; D gene unclear. The CDR3 extends over 11 amino acids. Between the trimmed V and J ends, which lost 5 bases and 8 bases, there was a span of 9 bases. CDR1 is LGHDT, CDR2 YNNKEL, per germline (reference sequence).

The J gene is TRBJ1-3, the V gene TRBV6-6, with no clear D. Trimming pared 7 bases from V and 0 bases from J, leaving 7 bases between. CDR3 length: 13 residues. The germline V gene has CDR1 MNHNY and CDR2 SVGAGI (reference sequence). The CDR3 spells CASTVLSGNTIYF. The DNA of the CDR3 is TGTGCCAGCACCGTACTCTCTGGAAACACCATATATTTT.

The CDR3 reads CASSNIRDRENTEAFF. The CDR3 DNA is TGTGCCAGCAGTAACATTAGGGACAGGGAGAACACTGAAGCTTTCTTT. V usage is TRBV3-1 (or the pseudogene TRBV3-2) and J usage is TRBJ1-1; 9 positions match TRBD1. This CDR3 has 16 residues. Germline V gene lookup returns CDR1 LGHDT and CDR2 YNNKEL (reference sequence). After removal of 6 bases from V and 1 base from J, the junction contained 9 bases not matched to a gene.

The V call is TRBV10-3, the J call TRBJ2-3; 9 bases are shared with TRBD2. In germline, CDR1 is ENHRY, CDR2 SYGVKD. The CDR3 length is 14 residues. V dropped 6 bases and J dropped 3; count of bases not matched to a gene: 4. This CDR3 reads CAIRSSGATDTQYF. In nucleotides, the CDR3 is TGTGCCATCAGATCTAGCGGGGCGACAGATACGCAGTATTTT.

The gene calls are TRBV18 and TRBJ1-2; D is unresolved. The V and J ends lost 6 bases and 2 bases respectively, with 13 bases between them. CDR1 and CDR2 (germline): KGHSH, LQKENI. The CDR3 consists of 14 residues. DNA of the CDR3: TGTGCCAGCTCGCTGGAGGAGGGAAACTATGGCTACACCTTC. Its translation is CASSLEEGNYGYTF.

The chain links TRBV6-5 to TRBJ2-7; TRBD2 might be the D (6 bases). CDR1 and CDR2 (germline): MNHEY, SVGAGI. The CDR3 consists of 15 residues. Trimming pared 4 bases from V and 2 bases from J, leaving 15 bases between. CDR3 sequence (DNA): TGTGCCAGCAGTTCCCTCCCGGGAGTCACCTACGAGCAGTACTTC. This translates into CASSSLPGVTYEQYF.

CDR3 DNA: TGTGCCAGCTCCCAATACGAGCAGTACTTC. Translated, it gives CASSQYEQYF. This chain joins TRBV6-5 and TRBJ2-7, with D hard to call. V was cut by 8 bases and J by 4 bases, with 6 bases left in between. The CDR3 length is 10 residues. Looked up from germline, CDR1 is MNHEY and CDR2 is SVGAGI.

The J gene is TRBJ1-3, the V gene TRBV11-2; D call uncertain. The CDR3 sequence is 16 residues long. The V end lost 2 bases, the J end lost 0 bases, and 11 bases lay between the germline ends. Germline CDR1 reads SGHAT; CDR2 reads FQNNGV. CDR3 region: CASSLYVYDSGNTIYF. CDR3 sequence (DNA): TGTGCCAGCAGCTTATACGTCTATGACTCTGGAAACACCATATATTTT.

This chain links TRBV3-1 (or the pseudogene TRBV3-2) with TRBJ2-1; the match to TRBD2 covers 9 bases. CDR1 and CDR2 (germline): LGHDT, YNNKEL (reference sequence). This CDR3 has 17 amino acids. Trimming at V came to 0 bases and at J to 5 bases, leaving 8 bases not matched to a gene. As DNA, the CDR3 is TGTGCCAGCAGCCAAGATATCCAGCGGGGGGTCGACAATGAGCAGTTCTTC. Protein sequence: CASSQDIQRGVDNEQFF.

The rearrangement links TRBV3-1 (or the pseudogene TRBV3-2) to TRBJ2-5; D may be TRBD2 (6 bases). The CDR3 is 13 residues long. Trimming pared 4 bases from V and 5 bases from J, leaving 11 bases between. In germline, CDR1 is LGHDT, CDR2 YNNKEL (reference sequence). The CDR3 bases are TGTGCCAGCAGCCCGGGAGAGGGGGAGACCCAGTACTTC. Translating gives CASSPGEGETQYF.

The DNA for the CDR3 is TGTGCCAGCAGTGACGGGACAGGGAGAGAAAAACTGTTTTTT. Translation gives CASSDGTGREKLFF. V usage is TRBV2 and J usage is TRBJ1-4, with 9 bases matching TRBD1. The germline CDR1 and CDR2 sequences are SNHLY and FYNNEI. This CDR3 region has 14 residues. J was trimmed by 8 bases and V by 3 bases; bases with no gene match: 4.

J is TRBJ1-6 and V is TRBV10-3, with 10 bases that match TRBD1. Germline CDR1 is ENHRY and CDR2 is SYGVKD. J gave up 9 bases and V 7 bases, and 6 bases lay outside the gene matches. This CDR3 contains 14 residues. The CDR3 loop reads CAIMGQGNGSPLHF. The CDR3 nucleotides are TGTGCCATCATGGGACAGGGGAACGGTTCACCCCTCCACTTT.

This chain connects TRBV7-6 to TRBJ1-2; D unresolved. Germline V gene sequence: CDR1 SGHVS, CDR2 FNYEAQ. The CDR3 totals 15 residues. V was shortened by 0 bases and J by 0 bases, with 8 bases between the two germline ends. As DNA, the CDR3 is TGTGCCAGCAGCTTAGCCCCAGATTCTAACTATGGCTACACCTTC. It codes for CASSLAPDSNYGYTF.

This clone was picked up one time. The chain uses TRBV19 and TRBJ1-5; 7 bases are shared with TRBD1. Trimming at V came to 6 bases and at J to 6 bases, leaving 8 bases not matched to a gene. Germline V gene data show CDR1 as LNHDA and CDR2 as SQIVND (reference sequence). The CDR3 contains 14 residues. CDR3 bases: TGTGCCAGTAGCACGGACAGGTGGGCTCAGCCCCAGCATTTT. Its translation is CASSTDRWAQPQHF.

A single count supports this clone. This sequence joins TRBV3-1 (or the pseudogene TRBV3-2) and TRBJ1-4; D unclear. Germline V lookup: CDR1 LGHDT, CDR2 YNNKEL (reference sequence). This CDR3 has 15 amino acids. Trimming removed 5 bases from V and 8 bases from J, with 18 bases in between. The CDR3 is CASSSGVGMGEKLFF. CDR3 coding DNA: TGTGCCAGCAGCTCCGGGGTGGGGATGGGGGAAAAACTGTTTTTT.

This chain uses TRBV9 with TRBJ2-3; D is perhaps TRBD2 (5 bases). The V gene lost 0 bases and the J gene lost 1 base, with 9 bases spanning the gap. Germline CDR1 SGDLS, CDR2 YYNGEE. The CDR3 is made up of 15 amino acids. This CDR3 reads CASSVGGLGTDTQYF. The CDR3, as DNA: TGTGCCAGCAGCGTAGGAGGGCTTGGCACAGATACGCAGTATTTT.

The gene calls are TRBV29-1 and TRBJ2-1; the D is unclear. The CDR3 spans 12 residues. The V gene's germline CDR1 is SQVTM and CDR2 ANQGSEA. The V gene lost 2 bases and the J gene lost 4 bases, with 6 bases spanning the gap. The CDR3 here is CSVERRYNEQFF. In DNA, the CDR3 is TGCAGCGTTGAACGCAGGTACAATGAGCAGTTCTTC.

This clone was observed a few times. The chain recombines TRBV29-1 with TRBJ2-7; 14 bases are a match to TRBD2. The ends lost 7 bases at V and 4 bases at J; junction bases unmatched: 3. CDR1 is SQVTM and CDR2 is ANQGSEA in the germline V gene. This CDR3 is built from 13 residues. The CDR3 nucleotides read TGCAGCGCCCGGACTAGCGGGGGGTACGAGCAGTACTTC. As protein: CSARTSGGYEQYF.

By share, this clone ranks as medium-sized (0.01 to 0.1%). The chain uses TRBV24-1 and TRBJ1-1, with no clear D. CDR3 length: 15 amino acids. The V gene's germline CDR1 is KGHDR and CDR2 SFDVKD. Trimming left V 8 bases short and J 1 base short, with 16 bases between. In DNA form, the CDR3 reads TGTGCCACCACCGCCCCCCCGCGGGGGAACACTGAAGCTTTCTTT. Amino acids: CATTAPPRGNTEAFF.

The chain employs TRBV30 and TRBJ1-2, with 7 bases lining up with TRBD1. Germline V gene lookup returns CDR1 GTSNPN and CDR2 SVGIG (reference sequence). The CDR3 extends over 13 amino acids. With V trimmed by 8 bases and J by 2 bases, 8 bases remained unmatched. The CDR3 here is CARRQGMNYGYTF. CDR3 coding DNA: TGTGCCCGCCGACAGGGAATGAACTATGGCTACACCTTC.

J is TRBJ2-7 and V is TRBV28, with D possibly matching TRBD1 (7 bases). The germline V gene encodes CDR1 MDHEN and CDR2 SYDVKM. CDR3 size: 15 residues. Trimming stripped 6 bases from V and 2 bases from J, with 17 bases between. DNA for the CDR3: TGTGCCAGCAGCCAGGGGGGACAGCGAACCTACGAGCAGTACTTC. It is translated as CASSQGGQRTYEQYF.

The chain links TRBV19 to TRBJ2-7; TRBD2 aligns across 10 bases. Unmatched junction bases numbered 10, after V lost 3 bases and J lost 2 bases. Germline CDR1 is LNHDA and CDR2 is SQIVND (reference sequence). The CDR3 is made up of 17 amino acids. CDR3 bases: TGTGCCAGTAGTATCCGCCCTACTAGCGGGGTCACCTACGAGCAGTACTTC. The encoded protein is CASSIRPTSGVTYEQYF.